Listed below are T cell receptor beta chains from one sample, sequenced in a study of blood T cell repertoires in COVID-19. The repertoire was sequenced with immunoSEQ multiplex PCR; TCRdb's copy has only in-frame clones and lacks some. The sample comprises about 250,000 clones, approximately 91% of which are singletons, and approximately 0.85% rests with the top ten. The sample consisted of peripheral blood. These receptors all stem from a woman aged 40 to 55 who had recovered from COVID-19. CDR3s leave out the opening cysteine and the closing phenylalanine or tryptophan.

V gene: TRBV7-9; J gene: TRBJ2-2; CDR3 protein: ASSTTVGLTNTGELF
V gene: TRBV14; J gene: TRBJ1-1; CDR3 protein: ASSQHTQGAEAF
V gene: TRBV7-9; J gene: TRBJ2-7; CDR3 protein: ASSRWGTDSYEQY
V gene: TRBV10-3; J gene: TRBJ1-1; CDR3 protein: AISVTGGDTEAF
V gene: TRBV11-2; J gene: TRBJ1-4; CDR3 protein: ASSRGGWTGEKLF
V gene: TRBV6-5; J gene: TRBJ2-3; CDR3 protein: ASRGTSVADTQY
V gene: TRBV7-8; J gene: TRBJ2-1; CDR3 protein: ASRSGTGLNNEQF
V gene: TRBV19; J gene: TRBJ2-2; CDR3 protein: ASSGAAGGPGTGELF
V gene: TRBV7-9; J gene: TRBJ1-1; CDR3 protein: ASIQGASTEAF
V gene: TRBV6-1; J gene: TRBJ2-1; CDR3 protein: ASSESGFEQF
V gene: TRBV2; J gene: TRBJ1-4; CDR3 protein: ASSDLGNEKLF
V gene: TRBV11-3; J gene: TRBJ2-1; CDR3 protein: ASSLGLAGQNVDEQF
V gene: TRBV6-5; J gene: TRBJ2-7; CDR3 protein: ASSSTDSYEQY
V gene: TRBV7-3; J gene: TRBJ1-1; CDR3 protein: ASSRDMNTEAF
V gene: TRBV4-1; J gene: TRBJ1-2; CDR3 protein: ASSTHSGVNYGYT
V gene: TRBV18; J gene: TRBJ1-3; CDR3 protein: ASSPDIYSGNTIY
V gene: TRBV19; J gene: TRBJ1-2; CDR3 protein: ASSATGAYGYT
V gene: TRBV27; J gene: TRBJ2-3; CDR3 protein: ASSFGTSTTFTDTQY
V gene: TRBV27; J gene: TRBJ2-3; CDR3 protein: ASRLSPLGTDTQY
V gene: TRBV18; J gene: TRBJ2-2; CDR3 protein: ASSPRGPNTGELF
V gene: TRBV19; J gene: TRBJ1-2; CDR3 protein: ASSIEHVGAKDGYT
V gene: TRBV19; J gene: TRBJ2-7; CDR3 protein: ASSLQFSYEQY
V gene: TRBV3-1/TRBV3-2; J gene: TRBJ2-7; CDR3 protein: ASSQDYSTYEQY
V gene: TRBV6-5; J gene: TRBJ2-7; CDR3 protein: ASILDRGEAEQY
V gene: TRBV19; J gene: TRBJ1-4; CDR3 protein: ASSIEGATNEKLF
V gene: TRBV6-6; J gene: TRBJ2-5; CDR3 protein: ASSWGQGVETQY
V gene: TRBV6-2/TRBV6-3; J gene: TRBJ2-7; CDR3 protein: ASSNPGLADYEQY
V gene: TRBV11-3; J gene: TRBJ2-7; CDR3 protein: ASSSLATSSYEQY
V gene: TRBV7-8; J gene: TRBJ2-5; CDR3 protein: ASSLRAAGEETQY
V gene: TRBV19; J gene: TRBJ2-3; CDR3 protein: ASTFRLAGTDTQY
V gene: TRBV27; J gene: TRBJ2-3; CDR3 protein: ASSLSTSGTDTQY
V gene: TRBV24-1; J gene: TRBJ2-1; CDR3 protein: ATGIISGEDNEQF
V gene: TRBV19; J gene: TRBJ1-2; CDR3 protein: ASSFAGPSNYGYT
V gene: TRBV19; J gene: TRBJ2-7; CDR3 protein: ASSPHAGEYEQY
V gene: TRBV2; J gene: TRBJ2-1; CDR3 protein: ASSEGGGGPYNEQF
V gene: TRBV5-6; J gene: TRBJ2-5; CDR3 protein: ASSLAGDWETQY
V gene: TRBV11-2; J gene: TRBJ2-3; CDR3 protein: ASSLGTGGLAFRDTQY
V gene: TRBV2; J gene: TRBJ2-2; CDR3 protein: ASSDFMGSGELF
V gene: TRBV28; J gene: TRBJ2-5; CDR3 protein: ASSFFGFRGQETQY
V gene: TRBV27; J gene: TRBJ2-7; CDR3 protein: ASSATRDTPYEQY
V gene: TRBV6-5; J gene: TRBJ1-2; CDR3 protein: ASSFRTGGYGYT
V gene: TRBV29-1; J gene: TRBJ2-3; CDR3 protein: SVVGTDTQY